The 12 T cell receptor beta chains below come from one sample, sequenced in a study of T-cell reconstitution after alpha-beta-depleted transplantation in children. TCRbeta library construction was performed incorporating unique molecular identifiers. Each CDR3 protein is one row after TCRdb ran MiXCR on the PCR reads. Among some 830,000 distinct CDR3 sequences listed, roughly 15% were seen once. The specimen comprised PBMCs, mostly from graft donor cells, sampled 360 days after TCRalphabeta/CD19-depleted stem cell transplant. These TCRs come from a male patient between 5 and 17 years old who had a stem cell transplant for acute lymphoblastic leukemia, so the T cells may come from the graft donor.

J is TRBJ2-5 and V is TRBV18; D possibly corresponds to TRBD2 (6 bases). CDR1 and CDR2 from the germline V gene are KGHSH and LQKENI. Deletions cut 0 bases from V and 5 bases from J, with 19 bases between. The CDR3 loop spans 17 amino acids. The CDR3 DNA follows: TGTGCCAGCTCACCACCAGTTGCGCGGGGACGTGATGAGACCCAGTACTTC. Amino acid sequence: CASSPPVARGRDETQYF.

This chain links TRBV12-5 with TRBJ1-5; D gene unclear. There are 16 residues in the CDR3. Germline CDR1 LGHNT, CDR2 FRNRAP. The ends were cut back, 0 bases at V and 1 base at J, with 10 bases in the middle. CDR3 bases: TGTGCTAGTGGTTTGGTACGGGTCGAGAGCAATCAGCCCCAGCATTTT. Translated, it gives CASGLVRVESNQPQHF.

For this clonotype: Likely a read error: the CDR3 ends without its conserved phenylalanine or tryptophan. The chain combines TRBV5-5 with TRBJ2-1; TRBD2 matches 8 bases. The CDR3 extends over 14 amino acids. The V gene end was trimmed by 1 base and the J gene end by 7 bases; junction bases not matched to a gene: 4. Germline values: CDR1 SGHKS, CDR2 YYEKEE (reference sequence). The CDR3 is CASSLRERENEQFL. The CDR3 DNA reads as TGTGCCAGCAGCTTGCGGGAGCGGGAGAATGAGCAGTTCCTC.

This clonotype appeared a few times. J is TRBJ2-1 and V is TRBV4-1; no clear D. The germline CDR1 and CDR2 sequences are MGHRA and YSYEKL. Deletions cut 2 bases from V and 6 bases from J, with 8 bases between. The CDR3 is 13 residues long. The CDR3 spells CASSQMVRNEQFF. CDR3 coding DNA: TGCGCCAGCAGCCAAATGGTGCGCAATGAGCAGTTCTTC.

The chain joins TRBV5-1 to TRBJ2-7; the match to TRBD1 covers 9 bases. V lost 2 bases to trimming and J lost 3 bases; unmatched junction nucleotides: 6. Germline assignment: CDR1 SGHRS and CDR2 YFSETQ. This CDR3 has 15 residues. CDR3 coding DNA: TGCGCCAGCAGCTTACGGGACAGGGCGCACTACGAGCAGTACTTC. Translating it yields CASSLRDRAHYEQYF.

This clonotype was observed a handful of times. The genes are TRBV12-3 or TRBV12-4 and TRBJ2-2; the D is unclear. Trimming stripped 3 bases from V and 6 bases from J, with 8 bases between. The CDR3 is made up of 13 amino acids. CDR3 sequence reads: CASSFGYPGELFF. In DNA, the CDR3 is TGTGCCAGCAGTTTTGGGTATCCCGGGGAGCTGTTTTTT.

A few counts support this clonotype. The chain employs TRBV7-6 and TRBJ2-1; the D gene is possibly TRBD2 (6 bases). The CDR3 has 16 residues. The germline V gene encodes CDR1 SGHVS and CDR2 FNYEAQ. Trimming left V 4 bases short and J 4 bases short, with 17 bases between. DNA of the CDR3: TGTGCCAGCAGCTCCCCCCGAACGGGAGCTTACAATGAGCAGTTCTTC. This translates into CASSSPRTGAYNEQFF.

The chain joins TRBV11-3 to TRBJ2-1; 15 positions agree with TRBD2. Germline CDR1 is SGHNT and CDR2 is YENEEA. The CDR3 covers 15 residues. V trimming: 5 bases; J trimming: 9 bases; junction bases outside the gene matches: 5. The CDR3 DNA reads TGTGCCAGCAGCCGAGGACTAGCGGGAGGGATTGAGCAGTTCTTC. Protein: CASSRGLAGGIEQFF.

The CDR3 DNA follows: TGTGCCAGCAGCTTCGGGACTAGCGTCTCCTACGAGCAGTACTTC. It yields the protein CASSFGTSVSYEQYF. The chain uses TRBV7-9 and TRBJ2-7; 10 nucleotides line up with TRBD2. Looked up from germline, CDR1 is SEHNR and CDR2 is FQNEAQ (reference sequence). The V gene end was trimmed by 3 bases and the J gene end by 0 bases; junction bases not matched to a gene: 2. The CDR3 extends over 15 amino acids.

This clonotype showed up many times. V gene TRBV29-1 combines with J gene TRBJ1-1; D unresolved. Deletions cut 2 bases from V and 3 bases from J, with 7 bases between. Germline V gene sequence: CDR1 SQVTM, CDR2 ANQGSEA. The CDR3 is 12 residues long. The CDR3 DNA is TGCAGCGTTGAAAGGGTGTACACTGAAGCTTTCTTT. This translates into CSVERVYTEAFF. Looking up the rest from reference TRBV29-1 and TRBJ1-1 gives the full variable domain: SAVISQKPSRDICQRGTSLTIQCQVDSQVTMMFWYRQQPGQSLTLIATANQGSEATYESGFVIDKFPISRPNLTFSTLTVSNMSPEDSSIYLCSVERVYTEAFFGQGTRLTVV.

The chain uses TRBV27 and TRBJ2-3; D may be TRBD2 (5 bases). The CDR3 has 16 residues. Germline CDR1 MNHEY, CDR2 SMNVEV (reference sequence). Trimming cost V 3 bases and J 4 bases, with 17 bases left between them. CDR3 protein: CASSFSARELPDTQYF. In nucleotides, the CDR3 is TGTGCCAGCAGTTTTTCAGCGAGGGAGCTCCCAGATACGCAGTATTTT.

This clonotype was picked up a small number of times. V usage is TRBV5-1 and J usage is TRBJ2-5; TRBD1 matches at 7 bases. With V trimmed by 7 bases and J by 3 bases, 6 bases remained unmatched. CDR3 length: 13 residues. Germline CDR1 is SGHRS and CDR2 is YFSETQ. CDR3 nucleotide sequence: TGCGCCAGCCTAAGACAGGGAGAAGAGACCCAGTACTTC. It specifies CASLRQGEETQYF.